This entry describes one T cell receptor beta chain. The target antigen is unknown. V shed 2 bases and J shed 3 bases, with 14 bases lying between them. The CDR3 loop spans 14 amino acids. Germline V gene lookup returns CDR1 GTSNPN and CDR2 SVGIG (reference sequence). This record comes from a study of PD-1 blockade in classical Hodgkin lymphoma. Study-level results: Baseline diversity was lower in partial responders and progressors than complete responders. A reduction in baseline TCR diversity was reportedly seen in newly diagnosed patients relative to healthy donors.

Here immunoSEQ multiplex PCR was the method, and the copy in TCRdb shows in-frame clones only, minus some. The repertoire consists of 40,000 to 60,000 clones, with just under 75% occurring once and the leading ten covering roughly 16%. With no exception, relapse followed autologous stem cell transplantation in all patients, and brentuximab vedotin exposure varied. Complete response, partial response or progressive disease was each patient's best response. J is TRBJ2-7 and V is TRBV30, with a weak D call TRBD1 (5 bases). The receptor comes from a human donor with classical Hodgkin lymphoma. Sequencing used peripheral blood mononuclear cells (PBMCs), obtained before the second cycle of nivolumab. CDR3 amino acids: CAWSLRSGFYEQYF. The CDR3 DNA is TGTGCCTGGAGTCTAAGGTCAGGGTTCTACGAGCAGTACTTC.